The 13 T cell receptor beta chains below were found in one sample sequenced in a study of preoperative IRX-2 immunotherapy in early breast cancer. The sample's treatment: preoperative locoregional IRX-2 cytokine immunotherapy. Assay used: immunoSEQ multiplex PCR; TCRdb lists only in-frame clones, some missing. This sample has about 24,000 clones; roughly 89% occur once, and the top ten carry less than 35%. Sequencing used tumor tissue, obtained after IRX-2 immunotherapy. The source of these receptors is a human donor with breast cancer.

The rearrangement joins TRBV11-1 to TRBJ1-2, with 8 bases matching TRBD1. The CDR3 covers 16 residues. Germline CDR1 is SGHAT and CDR2 is FQDESV (reference sequence). Trimming at V came to 5 bases and at J to 4 bases, leaving 12 bases not matched to a gene. The CDR3 region has the DNA TGTGCCAGCAGCAGGGACAGGTCTCCGATGGGCTATGGCTACACCTTC. Encoded protein: CASSRDRSPMGYGYTF.

V and J are TRBV5-1 and TRBJ2-2; a possible D gene is TRBD1 (5 bases). V lost 4 bases to trimming and J lost 6 bases, with 10 bases between them. CDR3 length: 13 residues. Germline CDR1 SGHRS, CDR2 YFSETQ. DNA of the CDR3: TGCGCCAGCAGCCCCCAGGGATCCGGGGAGCTGTTTTTT. The encoded protein is CASSPQGSGELFF.

This rearrangement joins TRBV27 to TRBJ2-1, with 9 bases fitting TRBD2. The trim removed 1 base at V and 2 bases at J, leaving 9 bases unmatched. CDR3 size: 18 residues. Per the germline V gene, CDR1 is MNHEY and CDR2 is SMNVEV (reference sequence). Written as DNA, the CDR3 is TGTGCCAGCAGTTTATGGGCTAGCGGGACGGGCCCCTACAATGAGCAGTTCTTC. The encoded protein is CASSLWASGTGPYNEQFF.

V is TRBV18 and J is TRBJ2-1; 7 nucleotides agree with TRBD1. There are 13 residues in the CDR3. Germline V gives CDR1 KGHSH, CDR2 LQKENI. Trimming took 4 bases from V and 6 from J; bases not matched to a gene: 3. In DNA form, the CDR3 reads TGTGCCAGCTCACAGGGGGCGGGCAATGAGCAGTTCTTC. It codes for CASSQGAGNEQFF.

The chain recombines TRBV29-1 with TRBJ1-2; 7 bases align to TRBD1. The V segment lost 3 bases and the J segment 3 bases; nucleotides outside the gene matches: 10. CDR1 and CDR2 from the germline V gene are SQVTM and ANQGSEA. The CDR3 loop spans 15 amino acids. CDR3: CSVELGTANHYGYTF. The CDR3 nucleotides are TGCAGCGTTGAGTTAGGGACAGCGAACCACTATGGCTACACCTTC.

The CDR3 region has the DNA TGTGCCAGCGGGGGCAACCAAGAGACCCAGTACTTC. This gives the protein CASGGNQETQYF. The chain couples TRBV7-2 to TRBJ2-5; a possible D gene is TRBD1 (6 bases). V lost 8 bases and J lost 0, with 7 bases in between. In germline, CDR1 is SGHTA, CDR2 FQGNSA. The CDR3 has 12 residues.

V and J are TRBV28 and TRBJ1-2; 7 bases map to TRBD1. The length of the CDR3 is 14 residues. The germline V gene encodes CDR1 MDHEN and CDR2 SYDVKM. Losses at the gene ends were 6 bases for V and 2 bases for J; bases not matched to a gene: 6. The CDR3: CASRPDRRNYGYTF. As DNA, the CDR3 is TGTGCCAGCAGACCGGACAGGAGAAACTATGGCTACACCTTC.

This clone has a handful of counts. This chain links TRBV20-1 with TRBJ2-5; D is unclear. The CDR3 runs 9 residues. CDR1 is DFQATT and CDR2 is SNEGSKA in the germline V gene (reference sequence). Here the CDR3 DNA reads TGCAGGGTCGGAGAGACCCAGTACTTC. As protein: CRVGETQYF.

In regard to this clone: This CDR3 is also generated by other DNA sequences in the sample. The chain joins TRBV19 to TRBJ1-2, with D unclear. Germline V gene data show CDR1 as LNHDA and CDR2 as SQIVND (reference sequence). There are 13 residues in the CDR3. V lost 6 bases to trimming and J lost 4 bases, with 12 bases between them. Here the CDR3 DNA reads TGTGCCAGTAGCGATACGGGGTTCTATGGCTACACCTTC. Amino acid sequence: CASSDTGFYGYTF. Filled out from reference TRBV19 and TRBJ1-2, the complete variable domain reads DGGITQSPKYLFRKEGQNVTLSCEQNLNHDAMYWYRQDPGQGLRLIYYSQIVNDFQKGDIAEGYSVSREKKESFPLTVTSAQKNPTAFYLCASSDTGFYGYTFGSGTRLTVV.

The chain has TRBV5-6 and TRBJ2-3; 10 positions agree with TRBD2. The CDR3 runs 16 residues. With 4 bases clipped from V and 2 bases from J, the junction kept 7 bases outside the gene matches. Germline CDR1 and CDR2: SGHDT and YYEEEE. The CDR3 loop reads CASSGASGGTTDTQYF. CDR3 DNA: TGTGCCAGCAGCGGAGCTAGCGGGGGAACCACAGATACGCAGTATTTT.

The V call is TRBV6-7, the J call TRBJ2-3; a weak D match, TRBD1 (6 bases). TRBV6-7 has ORF status, its function being uncertain. The CDR3 extends over 15 amino acids. V was shortened by 5 bases and J by 1 base, with 13 bases between the two germline ends. CDR3 bases: TGTGCCAGCAGTCCCGGACAGTTAGGCACAGATACGCAGTATTTT. It specifies CASSPGQLGTDTQYF.

The gene calls are TRBV27 and TRBJ2-2; no firm D call. The germline gives CDR1 MNHEY, CDR2 SMNVEV (reference sequence). Between the trimmed V and J ends, which lost 5 bases and 3 bases, there was a span of 7 bases. The CDR3 consists of 13 residues. CDR3 in amino acids: CASSAQYTGELFF. The CDR3, as DNA: TGTGCCAGCAGTGCCCAGTACACCGGGGAGCTGTTTTTT.

J is TRBJ1-2 and V is TRBV6-6, with D perhaps matching TRBD1 (6 bases). V was cut by 6 bases and J by 4 bases, with 18 bases left in between. The CDR3 is made up of 15 amino acids. CDR1 is MNHNY and CDR2 is SVGAGI in the germline V gene (reference sequence). CDR3 nucleotide sequence: TGTGCCAGCAGGGGGGGGACAACTGCTTCCTATGGCTACACCTTC. Amino acids: CASRGGTTASYGYTF.